The source of this TCR beta chain is a study of T cells in Graves' hyperthyroidism and ophthalmopathy. What was amplified from RNA transcripts were TCR beta CDR3 regions. HTBI primers drove first-round RT-PCR of the TCR CDR3. TCRdb recomputed calls from the multiplex PCR reads with MiXCR, one row per CDR3 protein. The sample holds some 300,000 distinct CDR3 sequences; around 20% are singletons and the top ten take just under 40%. This clonotype has more than one count but fewer than ten. Its antigen remains unknown. The cohort's ophthalmopathy patients, a group with duration under 3 months, had a Clinical Activity Score of at least 3 and a NOSPECS grade of at least 4. The PBMCs had their origin in roughly 9.8 ml of fresh peripheral blood. This CDR3 contains 18 residues. V lost 2 bases, J lost 5 bases, and 16 bases stayed unmatched. Germline V gene sequence: CDR1 KGHDR, CDR2 SFDVKD. Study-level points and caveats: Most thyroid clonotypes expanded above 0.001 were also detected in blood. A model built on 13 V-J features separated ophthalmopathy from stable hyperthyroidism.

The source material was blood. This clonotype originated in a man aged 50 to 59 with Graves' ophthalmopathy. The chain links TRBV24-1 to TRBJ2-5; TRBD2 agrees at 7 bases. Here the CDR3 reads CATSDSSKAGRVTETQYF. CDR3 coding DNA: TGTGCCACCAGTGATTCCTCAAAAGCAGGGAGGGTAACGGAGACCCAGTACTTC.